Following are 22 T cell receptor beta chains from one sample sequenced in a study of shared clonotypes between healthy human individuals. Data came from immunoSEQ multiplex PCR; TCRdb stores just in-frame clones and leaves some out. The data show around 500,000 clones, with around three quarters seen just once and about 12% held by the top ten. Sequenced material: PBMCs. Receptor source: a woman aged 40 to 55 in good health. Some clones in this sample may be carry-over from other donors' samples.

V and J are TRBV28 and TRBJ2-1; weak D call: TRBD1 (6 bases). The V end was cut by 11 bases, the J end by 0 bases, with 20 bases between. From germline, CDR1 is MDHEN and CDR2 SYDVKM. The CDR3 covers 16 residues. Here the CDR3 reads CACRSGEQSSYNEQFF. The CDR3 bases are TGTGCCTGCCGCTCAGGGGAACAGAGCTCCTACAATGAGCAGTTCTTC. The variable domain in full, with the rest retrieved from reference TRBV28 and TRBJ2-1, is DVKVTQSSRYLVKRTGEKVFLECVQDMDHENMFWYRQDPGLGLRLIYFSYDVKMKEKGDIPEGYSVSREKKERFSLILESASTNQTSMYLCACRSGEQSSYNEQFFGPGTRLTVL.

DNA of the CDR3: TGTGCCAGCAGGGCCGGACGGATCTATGGCTACACCTTC. Protein product: CASRAGRIYGYTF. The J gene is TRBJ1-2, the V gene TRBV6-1; no firm D call. Germline V gene data show CDR1 as MNHNS and CDR2 as SASEGT. CDR3 length: 13 residues. V lost 6 bases and J 4 bases, leaving 12 bases between the germline ends.

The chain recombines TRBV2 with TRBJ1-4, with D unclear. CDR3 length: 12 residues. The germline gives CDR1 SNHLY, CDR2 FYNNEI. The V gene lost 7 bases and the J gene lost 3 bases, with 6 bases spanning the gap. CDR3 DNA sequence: TGTGCCAGCAAACGGGCTAATGAAAAACTGTTTTTT. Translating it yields CASKRANEKLFF.

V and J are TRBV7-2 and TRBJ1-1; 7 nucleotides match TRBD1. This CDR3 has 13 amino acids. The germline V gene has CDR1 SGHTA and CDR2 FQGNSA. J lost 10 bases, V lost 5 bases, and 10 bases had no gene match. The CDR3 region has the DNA TGTGCCAGCAGCACAGGAGGCAGGGGGAGAGCTTTCTTT. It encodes CASSTGGRGRAFF. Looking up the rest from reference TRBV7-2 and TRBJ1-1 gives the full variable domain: GAGVSQSPSNKVTEKGKDVELRCDPISGHTALYWYRQSLGQGLEFLIYFQGNSAPDKSGLPSDRFSAERTGGSVSTLTIQRTQQEDSAVYLCASSTGGRGRAFFGQGTRLTVV.

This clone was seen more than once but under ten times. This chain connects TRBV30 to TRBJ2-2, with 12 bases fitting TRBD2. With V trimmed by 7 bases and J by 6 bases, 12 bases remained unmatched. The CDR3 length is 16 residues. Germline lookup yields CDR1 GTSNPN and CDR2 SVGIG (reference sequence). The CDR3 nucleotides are TGTGCCTCTAAACCCCGACTAGCGGGAGAAGCCGGGGAGCTGTTTTTT. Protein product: CASKPRLAGEAGELFF.

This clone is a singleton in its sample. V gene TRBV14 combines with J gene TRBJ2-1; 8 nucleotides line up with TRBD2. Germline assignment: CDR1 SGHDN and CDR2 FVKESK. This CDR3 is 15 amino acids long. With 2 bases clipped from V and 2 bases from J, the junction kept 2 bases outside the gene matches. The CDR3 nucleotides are TGTGCCAGCAGCCAAAGCGGGGGCCCCTACAATGAGCAGTTCTTC. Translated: CASSQSGGPYNEQFF.

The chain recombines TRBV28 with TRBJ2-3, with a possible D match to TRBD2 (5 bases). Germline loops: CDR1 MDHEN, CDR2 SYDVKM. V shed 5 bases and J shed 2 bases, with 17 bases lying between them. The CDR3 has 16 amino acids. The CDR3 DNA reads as TGTGCCAGCAGTGCCCTAGCAGCTGGATCCACAGATACGCAGTATTTT. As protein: CASSALAAGSTDTQYF. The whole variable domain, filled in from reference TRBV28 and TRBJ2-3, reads DVKVTQSSRYLVKRTGEKVFLECVQDMDHENMFWYRQDPGLGLRLIYFSYDVKMKEKGDIPEGYSVSREKKERFSLILESASTNQTSMYLCASSALAAGSTDTQYFGPGTRLTVL.

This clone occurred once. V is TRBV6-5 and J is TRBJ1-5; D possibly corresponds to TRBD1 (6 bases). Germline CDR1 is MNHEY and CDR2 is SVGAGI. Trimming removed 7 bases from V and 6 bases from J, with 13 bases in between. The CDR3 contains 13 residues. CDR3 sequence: CASKGDASQPQHF. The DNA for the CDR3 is TGTGCCAGCAAGGGGGACGCTAGTCAGCCCCAGCATTTT.

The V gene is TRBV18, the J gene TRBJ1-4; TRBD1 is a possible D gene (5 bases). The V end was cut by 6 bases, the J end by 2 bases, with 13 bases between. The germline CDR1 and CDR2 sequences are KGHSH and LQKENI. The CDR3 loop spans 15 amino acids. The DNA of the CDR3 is TGTGCCAGCTCTCGGGACCCCTCGACTAATGAAAAACTGTTTTTT. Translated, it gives CASSRDPSTNEKLFF.

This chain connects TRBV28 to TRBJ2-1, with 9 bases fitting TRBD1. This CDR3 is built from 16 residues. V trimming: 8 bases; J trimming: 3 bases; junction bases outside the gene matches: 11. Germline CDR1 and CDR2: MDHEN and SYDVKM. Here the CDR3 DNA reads TGTGCCAGCTCCTTCTCCGGGACAGGGATCTACAATGAGCAGTTCTTC. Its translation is CASSFSGTGIYNEQFF.

The CDR3 protein is CASSTSIQETQYF. CDR3 coding DNA: TGTGCCAGCAGCACTAGCATCCAGGAGACCCAGTACTTC. The J gene is TRBJ2-5, the V gene TRBV11-1, with a possible D match to TRBD2 (6 bases). Germline CDR1 and CDR2: SGHAT and FQDESV (reference sequence). CDR3 length: 13 amino acids. Trimming stripped 5 bases from V and 5 bases from J, with 12 bases between. Drawing the rest from reference TRBV11-1 and TRBJ2-5, the complete variable domain is EAEVAQSPRYKITEKSQAVAFWCDPISGHATLYWYRQILGQGPELLVQFQDESVVDDSQLPKDRFSAERLKGVDSTLKIQPAELGDSAMYLCASSTSIQETQYFGPGTRLLVL.

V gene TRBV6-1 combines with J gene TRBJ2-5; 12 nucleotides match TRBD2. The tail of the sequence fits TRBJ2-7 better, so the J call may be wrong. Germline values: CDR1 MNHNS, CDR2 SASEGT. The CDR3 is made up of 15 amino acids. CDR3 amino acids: CASSETSGSSYEQYF. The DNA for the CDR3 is TGTGCCAGCAGTGAGACTAGCGGGAGCTCCTACGAGCAGTACTTC.

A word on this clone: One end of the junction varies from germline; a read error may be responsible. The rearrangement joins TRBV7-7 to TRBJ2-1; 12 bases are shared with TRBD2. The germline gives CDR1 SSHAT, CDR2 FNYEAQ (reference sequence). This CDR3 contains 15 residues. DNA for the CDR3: TGTGCTAGCAGCACGACGACTAGCGGGAGCAATGAGCAGTTCTTC. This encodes CASSTTTSGSNEQFF.

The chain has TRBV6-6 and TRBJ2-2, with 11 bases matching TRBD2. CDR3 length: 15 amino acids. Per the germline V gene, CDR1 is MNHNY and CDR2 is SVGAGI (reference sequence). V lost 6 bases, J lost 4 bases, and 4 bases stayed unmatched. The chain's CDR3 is CASRLAGVGTGELFF. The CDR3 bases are TGTGCCAGCAGACTAGCGGGAGTGGGCACCGGGGAGCTGTTTTTT.

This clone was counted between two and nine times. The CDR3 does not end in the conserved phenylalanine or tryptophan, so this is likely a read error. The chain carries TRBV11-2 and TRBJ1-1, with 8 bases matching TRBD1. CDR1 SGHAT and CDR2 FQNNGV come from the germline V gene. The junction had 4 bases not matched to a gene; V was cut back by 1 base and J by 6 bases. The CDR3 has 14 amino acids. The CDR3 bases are TGTGCCAGCAGCTTAGTCTCACAGGGGGCTGAAGCTTTCATT. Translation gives CASSLVSQGAEAFI.

The CDR3: CASSSQGHAYGYTF. The CDR3 bases are TGTGCCAGCAGTTCTCAGGGACATGCCTATGGCTACACCTTC. The V and J genes are TRBV28 and TRBJ1-2; D is perhaps TRBD1 (6 bases). Trimming removed 4 bases at V and 4 bases at J, with 13 bases between. The CDR3 length is 14 residues. CDR1 and CDR2 (germline): MDHEN, SYDVKM.

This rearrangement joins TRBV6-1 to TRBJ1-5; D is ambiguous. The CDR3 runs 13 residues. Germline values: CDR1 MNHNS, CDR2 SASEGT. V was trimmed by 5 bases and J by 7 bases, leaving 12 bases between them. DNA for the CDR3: TGTGCCAGCAGTCCAGCTGAGAGGCAGCCCCAGCATTTT. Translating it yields CASSPAERQPQHF.

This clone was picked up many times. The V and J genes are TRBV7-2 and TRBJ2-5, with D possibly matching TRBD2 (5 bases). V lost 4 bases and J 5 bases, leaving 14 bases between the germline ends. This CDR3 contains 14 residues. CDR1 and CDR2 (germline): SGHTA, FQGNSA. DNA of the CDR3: TGTGCCAGCAGCTACTTCGGGCGGACTGAGACCCAGTACTTC. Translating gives CASSYFGRTETQYF.

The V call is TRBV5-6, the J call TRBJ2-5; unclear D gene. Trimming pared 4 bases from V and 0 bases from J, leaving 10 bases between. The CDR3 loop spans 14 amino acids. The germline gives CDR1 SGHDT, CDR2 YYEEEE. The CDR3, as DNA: TGTGCCAGCAGCACAACCAGAAACCAAGAGACCCAGTACTTC. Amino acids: CASSTTRNQETQYF.

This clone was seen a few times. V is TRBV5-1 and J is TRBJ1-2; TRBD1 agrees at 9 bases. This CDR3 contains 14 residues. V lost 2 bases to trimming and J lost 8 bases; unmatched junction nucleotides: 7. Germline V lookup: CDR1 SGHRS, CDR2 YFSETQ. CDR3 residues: CASSLDRGVYGYTF. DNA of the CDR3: TGCGCCAGCAGCTTAGACAGGGGGGTGTACGGCTACACCTTC. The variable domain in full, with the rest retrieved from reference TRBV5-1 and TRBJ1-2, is KAGVTQTPRYLIKTRGQQVTLSCSPISGHRSVSWYQQTPGQGLQFLFEYFSETQRNKGNFPGRFSGRQFSNSRSEMNVSTLELGDSALYLCASSLDRGVYGYTFGSGTRLTVV.

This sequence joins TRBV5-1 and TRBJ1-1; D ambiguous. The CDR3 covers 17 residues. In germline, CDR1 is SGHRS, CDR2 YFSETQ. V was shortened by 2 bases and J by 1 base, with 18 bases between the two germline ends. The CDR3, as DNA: TGCGCCAGCAGCTTAGTAGTTGGGAATTCAGGGAACACTGAAGCTTTCTTT. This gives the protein CASSLVVGNSGNTEAFF.

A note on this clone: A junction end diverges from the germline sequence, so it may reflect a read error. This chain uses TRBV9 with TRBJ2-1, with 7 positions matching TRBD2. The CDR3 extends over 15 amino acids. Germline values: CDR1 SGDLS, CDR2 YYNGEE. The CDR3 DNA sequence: TGTGCCAGCAGCCGGACTAGATTGTCCTCCAATGAGCAGTTCTTC. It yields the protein CASSRTRLSSNEQFF. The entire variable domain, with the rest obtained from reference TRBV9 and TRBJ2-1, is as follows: DSGVTQTPKHLITATGQRVTLRCSPRSGDLSVYWYQQSLDQGLQFLIQYYNGEERAKGNILERFSAQQFPDLHSELNLSSLELGDSALYFCASSRTRLSSNEQFFGPGTRLTVL.